Listed below are T cell receptor beta chains from one sample, sequenced in a study of regulatory T cells in long-lasting Graves disease. TCRdb re-analysed the multiplex PCR reads in MiXCR, keeping a single row per CDR3 protein. Of 450,000 to 500,000 distinct CDR3 sequences in the sample, about 16% are singletons; the top ten hold 12%. The data also belong to a second study, concerning T cells in Graves' hyperthyroidism and ophthalmopathy.

The specimen comprised peripheral blood mononuclear cells (PBMCs), sampled at new diagnosis, from a patient treated with antithyroid drugs. Source of these receptors: a man aged 35 to 55 with Graves disease. CDR3s include the opening cysteine and the closing phenylalanine or tryptophan. D genes are given only for firm matches. The size entry is marked missing in some rows and otherwise reads once, few, many or a size class.

V	D	size	J	DNA	CDR3
TRBV2	NA	many	TRBJ2-7	TGTGCCAGCAGTGTTCGGGGGAGCGAGCAGTACTTC	CASSVRGSEQYF
TRBV12-3/TRBV12-4	NA	NA	TRBJ2-2	TGTGCCAGCAGTTTAGATGTGGGGGGCACCGGGGAGCTGTTTTTT	CASSLDVGGTGELFF
TRBV28	TRBD1	NA	TRBJ1-2	TGTGCCAGCAGCTCCGGGACAGGGCGGTCGGGTAGCTACACCTTC	CASSSGTGRSGSYTF
TRBV3-1	TRBD2	many	TRBJ2-1	TGTGCCAGCAGCCGAAGGGGACTAGCGGACCACAATGAGCAGTTCTTC	CASSRRGLADHNEQFF
TRBV6-1	NA	NA	TRBJ1-6	TGTGCCAGCAGTGACCGGACGGTCTCACCCCTCCACTTT	CASSDRTVSPLHF
TRBV12-3/TRBV12-4	NA	few	TRBJ2-5	TGTGCCAGCAGTCCGCCTTTGGAGACCCAGTACTTC	CASSPPLETQYF
TRBV12-3/TRBV12-4	NA	NA	TRBJ1-6	TGTGCCAGCAGTTTACGGCAGGGTGACAATTCACCCCTCCACTTT	CASSLRQGDNSPLHF
TRBV5-1	TRBD1	many	TRBJ2-7	TGCGCCAGCAGCTCACCGGGACAGGGGAGGCACGAGCAGTACTTC	CASSSPGQGRHEQYF
TRBV12-3/TRBV12-4	NA	many	TRBJ1-2	TGTGCCAGCAGTCCCAGTGATTCGGGCGGCTACACCTTC	CASSPSDSGGYTF
TRBV3-1	TRBD2	many	TRBJ2-1	TGTGCCAGCAGCCAAGATATACTAGCGGCATACAATGAGCAGTTCTTC	CASSQDILAAYNEQFF
TRBV6-1	NA	many	TRBJ1-2	TGTGCCAGCAGTGATTCTGGGTGGTATGGCTACACCTTC	CASSDSGWYGYTF
TRBV29-1	NA	few	TRBJ1-4	TGCAGCGCCGGATGGGCGGGGGAAAAACTGTTTTTT	CSAGWAGEKLFF
TRBV3-1	TRBD2	many	TRBJ2-3	TGTGCCAGCAGCCAACGTAGCGGGAGATTAGATACGCAGTATTTT	CASSQRSGRLDTQYF
TRBV7-9	NA	many	TRBJ2-3	TGTGCCAGCAGCGCCCCGGGCGGGCTAGCGAGCACAGATACGCAGTATTTT	CASSAPGGLASTDTQYF
TRBV2	NA	NA	TRBJ1-2	TGTGCCAGCAGTGAATCTCAGGGCCGGATCTATGGCTACACCTTC	CASSESQGRIYGYTF
TRBV7-2	NA	many	TRBJ2-1	TGTGCCAGCAGCTTAGGGGTGGCGGGCTCCTACAATGAGCAGTTCTTC	CASSLGVAGSYNEQFF
TRBV9	NA	many	TRBJ2-5	TGTGCCAGCAGCCCAGAGGGGGGGCAAGAGACCCAGTACTTC	CASSPEGGQETQYF
TRBV20-1	NA	many	TRBJ2-1	TGCAGTGCTAGTCTTGAGGGGCTCCAATTTTACAATGAGCAGTTCTTC	CSASLEGLQFYNEQFF
TRBV30	TRBD1	many	TRBJ2-3	TGTGCCTTAGGACAGGGGAAAGATACGCAGTATTTT	CALGQGKDTQYF
TRBV13	NA	once	TRBJ2-3	TGTGCCAGCAGCTTAGGACTCGACGGAGATACGCAGTATTTT	CASSLGLDGDTQYF
TRBV7-9	NA	many	TRBJ2-7	TGTGCCAGCAGCTTCGGCCGGGGTCGGGCTAGCGAGTTCTACGAGCAGTACTTC	CASSFGRGRASEFYEQYF
TRBV20-1	TRBD2	many	TRBJ2-1	TGCAGTGCTGAGCGGGAGGGTGAGCAGTTCTTC	CSAEREGEQFF
TRBV5-1	NA	many	TRBJ2-7	TGCGCCAGCAGCTTGGCCGCGGGGGCGCATGGATCCTACGAGCAGTACTTC	CASSLAAGAHGSYEQYF
TRBV28	NA	many	TRBJ1-3	TGTGCCAGCAGTTTCGGGGGAAACACCATATATTTT	CASSFGGNTIYF
TRBV19	TRBD2	few	TRBJ2-1	TGTGCCAGTAGTATAAGACTAGCGGGAGGCACGTACAATGAGCAGTTCTTC	CASSIRLAGGTYNEQFF
TRBV28	NA	NA	TRBJ2-7	TGTGCCAGCAGTTCTATTTTCGGGGTTTCCTACGAGCAGTACTTC	CASSSIFGVSYEQYF
TRBV7-2	NA	NA	TRBJ2-1	TGTGCCAGCAGCTTAGATCCACGGGGCTTCGGGTTCTTC	CASSLDPRGFGFF
TRBV27	NA	NA	TRBJ2-3	TGTGCCAGCAGTTTATTTAGCGGAAGCACAGATACGCGGTATTTT	CASSLFSGSTDTRYF
TRBV28	NA	many	TRBJ1-2	TGTGCCAGCAGTTTGCCTGGGGTTGACTATGGCTACACCTTC	CASSLPGVDYGYTF
TRBV28	TRBD2	NA	TRBJ2-1	TGTGCCAGCAGTCCACTGACTAGCGGGAGGGCCTACTACAATGAGCAGTTCTTC	CASSPLTSGRAYYNEQFF
TRBV15	NA	many	TRBJ2-1	TGTGCCACCAGAGTTTGGGGAGAGGGACTCGATGAGCAGTTCTTC	CATRVWGEGLDEQFF
TRBV19	NA	NA	TRBJ2-2	TGTGCCAGTAGTACCAACTGGTCCGGGGAGCTGTTTTTT	CASSTNWSGELFF
TRBV25-1	NA	few	TRBJ1-3	TGTGCCATCGGACGGGTCTCTGGAAACACCATATATTTT	CAIGRVSGNTIYF
TRBV27	NA	many	TRBJ2-7	TGTGCTACAGCAATGGCAGGGCCCGTCTACGAGCAGTACTTC	CATAMAGPVYEQYF
TRBV28	NA	many	TRBJ2-7	TGTGCCAGCAGTCCCGGGATATCGAAACACTACGAGCAGTACTTC	CASSPGISKHYEQYF
TRBV18	TRBD2	many	TRBJ2-1	TGTGCCAGCTCACCACGTGGAGCGGGAGTGGGCAATGAGCAGTTCTTC	CASSPRGAGVGNEQFF
TRBV27	NA	NA	TRBJ2-1	TGTGCCAGCAGTGGCAGTAGCAATGAGCAGTTCTTC	CASSGSSNEQFF
TRBV30	NA	few	TRBJ2-7	TGTGCCTGGAGTGACCCCCCATTCTACGAGCAGTACTTC	CAWSDPPFYEQYF
TRBV3-1	TRBD2	many	TRBJ2-7	TGTGCCAGCAGCCAACTTAGCGGGAAGTACGAGCAGTACTTC	CASSQLSGKYEQYF
TRBV10-1	NA	NA	TRBJ2-7	TGCGCCAGCAGTGAGAACAGATACGAGCAGTACTTC	CASSENRYEQYF
TRBV19	TRBD1	NA	TRBJ1-5	TGTGCCAGTAGTATTCACAGGGGGATGGGTCAGCCCCAGCATTTT	CASSIHRGMGQPQHF
TRBV7-3	NA	few	TRBJ1-1	TGTGCCAGCAGCTCGGGGGGCCCTTACACTGAAGCTTTCTTT	CASSSGGPYTEAFF
TRBV7-9	TRBD1	NA	TRBJ2-7	TGTGCCAGCAGCCCTCGACAGGGCGGCTCCTACGAGCAGTACTTC	CASSPRQGGSYEQYF